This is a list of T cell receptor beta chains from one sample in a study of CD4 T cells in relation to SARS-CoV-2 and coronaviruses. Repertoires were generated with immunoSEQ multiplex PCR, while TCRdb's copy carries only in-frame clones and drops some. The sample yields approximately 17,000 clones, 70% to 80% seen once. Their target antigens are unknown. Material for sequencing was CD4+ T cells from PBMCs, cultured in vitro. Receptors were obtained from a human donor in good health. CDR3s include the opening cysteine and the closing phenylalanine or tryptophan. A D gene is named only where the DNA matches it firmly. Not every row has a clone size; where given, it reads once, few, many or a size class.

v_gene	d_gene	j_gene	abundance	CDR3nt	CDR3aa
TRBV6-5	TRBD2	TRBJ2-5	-	TGTGCCAGCAGTTCCCTAGCGGGAGTAGAGACCCAGTACTTC	CASSSLAGVETQYF
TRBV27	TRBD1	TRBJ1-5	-	TGTGCCAGCAGTCCCCTCAGGGGGTTGAACCAGCCCCAGCATTTT	CASSPLRGLNQPQHF
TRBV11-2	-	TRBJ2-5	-	TGTGCCTCAGGCGTCCGAGAGACCCAGTACTTC	CASGVRETQYF
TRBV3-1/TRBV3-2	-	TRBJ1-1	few	TGTGCCAGCAGCCAAGAATCTTGGGGTGAAGCTTTCTTT	CASSQESWGEAFF
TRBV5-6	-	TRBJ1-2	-	TGTGCCAGCAGCTTGGGCTCAGACTATGGCTACACCTTC	CASSLGSDYGYTF
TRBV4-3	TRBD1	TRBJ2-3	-	TGCGCCAGCAGCCAAAACCGGGACAGGGGGACAGATACGCAGTATTTT	CASSQNRDRGTDTQYF
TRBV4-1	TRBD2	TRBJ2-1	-	TGCGCCAGCAGCCAAGGGTTAAGGGGCCTAGCGGGAGTTCTGGGTGAGCAGTTCTTC	CASSQGLRGLAGVLGEQFF
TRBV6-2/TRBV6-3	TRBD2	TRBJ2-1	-	TGTGCCAGCAGTTACTCGGGGGCCACTAGCGGGGGGGCGAATGAGCAGTTCTTC	CASSYSGATSGGANEQFF
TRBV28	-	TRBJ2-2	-	TGTGCCAGCAGTTTACGGAGGAACCTCCCCACCGGGGAGCTGTTTTTT	CASSLRRNLPTGELFF
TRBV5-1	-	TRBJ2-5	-	TGCGCCAGCAGCTTGATTGAGACAGGCCAAGAGACCCAGTACTTC	CASSLIETGQETQYF
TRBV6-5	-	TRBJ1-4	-	TGTGCCAGCAGTTACGGGAGGGATTCTGATGAAAAACTGTTTTTT	CASSYGRDSDEKLFF
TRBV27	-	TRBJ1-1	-	TGTGCCAGCAGTTTTGGGCAGGGGTCTTTGAACACTGAAGCTTTCTTT	CASSFGQGSLNTEAFF
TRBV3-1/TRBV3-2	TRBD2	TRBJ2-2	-	TGTGCCAGCAACTCACCCGTAGCGGGGTCCGGTAGCGGGGAGCTGTTTTTT	CASNSPVAGSGSGELFF
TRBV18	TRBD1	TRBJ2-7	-	TGTGCCAGCTCAGAGACAGGGACCTCCTACGAGCAGTACTTC	CASSETGTSYEQYF
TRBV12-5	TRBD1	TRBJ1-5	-	TGTGCTAGTGACTCCGGGACAGGGGGCAGTAACAATCAGCCCCAGCATTTT	CASDSGTGGSNNQPQHF
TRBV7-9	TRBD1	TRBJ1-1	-	TGTGCCAGCCGACGGACAGGGGGCGACACTGAAGCTTTCTTT	CASRRTGGDTEAFF
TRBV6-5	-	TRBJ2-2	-	TGTGCCAGCAGGTTTCAGGGTACAAACACCGGGGAGCTGTTTTTT	CASRFQGTNTGELFF
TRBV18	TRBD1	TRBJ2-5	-	TGTGCCAGCTCACCACCGAGGCAGGGGGTAAAGCAAGAGACCCAGTACTTC	CASSPPRQGVKQETQYF
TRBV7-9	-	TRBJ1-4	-	TGTGCCAGCAGCTTGGATATCGCCCGGGAAAAACTGTTTTTT	CASSLDIAREKLFF